These 12 T cell receptor beta chains came from one sample sequenced in a study of T cell responses to AZD1222 COVID-19 vaccine. Method: immunoSEQ multiplex PCR; TCRdb's copy keeps in-frame clones and lacks some. The repertoire consists of 100,000 to 130,000 clones, with 92% occurring once and the leading ten covering under 9.5%. Sequenced material: peripheral blood, taken 28 days after the second AZD1222 dose. The receptors here all came from an adult who received the AZD1222 COVID-19 vaccine.

This clone was recorded at least ten times. This chain joins TRBV6-4 and TRBJ1-5, with D perhaps TRBD1 (6 bases). CDR1 and CDR2 from the germline V gene are MRHNA and SNTAGT. This CDR3 is built from 15 residues. The ends were cut back, 3 bases at V and 4 bases at J, with 13 bases in the middle. The CDR3 DNA follows: TGTGCCAGCAGTGAAGGGGGGCAGGAAAATCAGCCCCAGCATTTT. This encodes CASSEGGQENQPQHF.

The V and J genes are TRBV7-2 and TRBJ2-3, with TRBD2 identical over 12 bases. This CDR3 contains 17 residues. J was trimmed by 3 bases and V by 2 bases; bases with no gene match: 6. Germline CDR1 is SGHTA and CDR2 is FQGNSA. The CDR3 sequence is CASSLPSGRAFTDTQYF. CDR3 in DNA: TGTGCCAGCAGCTTACCTAGCGGGAGGGCCTTTACAGATACGCAGTATTTT.

The gene calls are TRBV11-2 and TRBJ2-3; D gene unclear. There are 14 residues in the CDR3. Trimming pared 5 bases from V and 3 bases from J, leaving 12 bases between. CDR1 and CDR2 from the germline V gene are SGHAT and FQNNGV. The CDR3 DNA is TGTGCCAGCAGCCTCCGTTCTGGTACAGATACGCAGTATTTT. Translation: CASSLRSGTDTQYF.

This rearrangement joins TRBV19 to TRBJ2-2, with D hard to call. Germline CDR1 LNHDA, CDR2 SQIVND (reference sequence). V was cut by 0 bases and J by 7 bases, with 12 bases left in between. There are 15 residues in the CDR3. CDR3 amino acids: CASSIEAVTLGELFF. Here the CDR3 DNA reads TGTGCCAGTAGTATAGAAGCCGTTACGCTCGGGGAGCTGTTTTTT.

This chain links TRBV10-3 with TRBJ2-3; TRBD1 is a possible D gene (5 bases). From germline, CDR1 is ENHRY and CDR2 SYGVKD. V was cut by 4 bases and J by 2 bases, with 10 bases left in between. This CDR3 has 14 amino acids. The CDR3 protein is CAISARQNTDTQYF. The CDR3 DNA follows: TGTGCCATCAGTGCCCGACAGAACACAGATACGCAGTATTTT.

V is TRBV19 and J is TRBJ2-2; tentatively, D is TRBD2 (5 bases). V lost 1 base and J 6 bases, leaving 9 bases between the germline ends. This CDR3 spans 14 amino acids. Germline lookup yields CDR1 LNHDA and CDR2 SQIVND (reference sequence). Here the CDR3 DNA reads TGTGCCAGTAGTATAGGGAGGTACCCCGGGGAGCTGTTTTTT. This sequence encodes CASSIGRYPGELFF.

The V and J genes are TRBV28 and TRBJ2-7, with no clear D. Between the trimmed V and J ends, which lost 7 bases and 2 bases, there was a span of 12 bases. Germline loops: CDR1 MDHEN, CDR2 SYDVKM. This CDR3 has 13 amino acids. The CDR3 bases are TGTGCCAGCACTCCAGGTCGGCCCTACGAGCAGTACTTC. Its protein product is CASTPGRPYEQYF.

The CDR3 bases are TGCGCCAGCAGCCAGGGGACAGGGATTAAGAACGAGCAGTACTTC. Translation gives CASSQGTGIKNEQYF. The chain employs TRBV4-3 and TRBJ2-7; 9 bases fit TRBD1. Per the germline V gene, CDR1 is LGHNA and CDR2 is YSLEER. Losses at the gene ends were 3 bases for V and 5 bases for J; bases not matched to a gene: 8. The CDR3 totals 15 residues.

This clone showed up just a few times. The rearrangement uses TRBV28 and TRBJ1-6; 10 positions match TRBD1. V trimming: 5 bases; J trimming: 14 bases; junction bases outside the gene matches: 6. This CDR3 region has 13 residues. CDR1 is MDHEN and CDR2 is SYDVKM in the germline V gene. The CDR3 protein is CASSVTGGKALHF. The CDR3 bases are TGTGCCAGCAGTGTGACAGGGGGCAAGGCCCTCCACTTT.

This clone has only one observation. The chain links TRBV2 to TRBJ1-5, with D tentatively TRBD1 (5 bases). The CDR3 totals 13 residues. V was clipped by 3 bases and J by 9 bases, with 12 bases between them. The germline gives CDR1 SNHLY, CDR2 FYNNEI. CDR3 coding DNA: TGTGCCAGCAGTGAGCAGGGCTCAGGGCCCCAGCATTTT. Its protein is CASSEQGSGPQHF.

The chain recombines TRBV9 with TRBJ2-1; D not resolved. CDR1 SGDLS and CDR2 YYNGEE come from the germline V gene. CDR3 size: 15 residues. Trimming pared 3 bases from V and 0 bases from J, leaving 10 bases between. This CDR3 reads CASSGSGNSYNEQFF. CDR3 DNA: TGTGCCAGCAGCGGCAGTGGAAACTCCTACAATGAGCAGTTCTTC.

This clone was observed once. V and J are TRBV6-5 and TRBJ1-2; D is possibly TRBD1 (5 bases). This CDR3 spans 12 amino acids. V dropped 8 bases and J dropped 6 bases, with 13 bases sitting between them. In germline, CDR1 is MNHEY, CDR2 SVGAGI. The CDR3 reads CASLGVMNGYTF. The CDR3 coding sequence is TGTGCCAGCCTAGGGGTTATGAATGGCTACACCTTC.